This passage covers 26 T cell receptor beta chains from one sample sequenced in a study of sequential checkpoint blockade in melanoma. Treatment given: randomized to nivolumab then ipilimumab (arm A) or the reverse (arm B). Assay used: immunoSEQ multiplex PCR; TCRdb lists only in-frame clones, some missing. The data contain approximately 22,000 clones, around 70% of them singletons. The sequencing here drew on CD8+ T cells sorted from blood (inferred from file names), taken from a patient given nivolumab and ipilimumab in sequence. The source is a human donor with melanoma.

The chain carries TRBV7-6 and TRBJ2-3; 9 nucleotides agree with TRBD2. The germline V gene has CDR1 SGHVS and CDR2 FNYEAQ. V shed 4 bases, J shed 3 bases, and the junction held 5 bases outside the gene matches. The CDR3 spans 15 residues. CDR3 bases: TGTGCCAGCAGCTCTATAGCGGGGGTTACAGATACGCAGTATTTT. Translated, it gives CASSSIAGVTDTQYF.

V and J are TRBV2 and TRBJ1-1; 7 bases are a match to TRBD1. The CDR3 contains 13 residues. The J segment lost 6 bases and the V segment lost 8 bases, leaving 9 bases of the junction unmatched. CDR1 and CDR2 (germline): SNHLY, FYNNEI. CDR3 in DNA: TGTGCCAGCGGACTAAGTCAGGGGGCTGAAGCTTTCTTT. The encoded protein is CASGLSQGAEAFF.

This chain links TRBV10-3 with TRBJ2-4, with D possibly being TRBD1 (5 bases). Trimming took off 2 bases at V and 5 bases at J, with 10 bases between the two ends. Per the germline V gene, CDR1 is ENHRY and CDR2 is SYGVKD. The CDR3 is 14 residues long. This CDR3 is CAISEGHSQNIQYF. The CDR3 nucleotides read TGTGCCATCAGTGAGGGACACTCCCAAAACATTCAGTACTTC.

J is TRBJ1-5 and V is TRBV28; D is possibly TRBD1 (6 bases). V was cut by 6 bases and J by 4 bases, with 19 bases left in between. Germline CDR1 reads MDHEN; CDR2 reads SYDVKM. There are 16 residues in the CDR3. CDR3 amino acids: CASRTRGTTPNQPQHF. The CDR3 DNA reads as TGTGCCAGCAGGACCCGAGGGACAACACCTAATCAGCCCCAGCATTTT.

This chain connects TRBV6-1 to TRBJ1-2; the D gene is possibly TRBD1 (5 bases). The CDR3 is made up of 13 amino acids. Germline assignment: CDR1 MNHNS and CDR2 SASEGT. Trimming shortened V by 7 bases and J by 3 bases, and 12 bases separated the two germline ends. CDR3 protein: CASIGRVHYGYTF. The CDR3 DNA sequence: TGTGCCAGCATCGGCAGGGTCCACTATGGCTACACCTTC.

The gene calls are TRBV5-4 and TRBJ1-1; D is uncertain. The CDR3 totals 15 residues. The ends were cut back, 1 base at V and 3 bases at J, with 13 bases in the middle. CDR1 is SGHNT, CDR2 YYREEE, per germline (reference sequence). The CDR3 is CASSLIRERDTEAFF. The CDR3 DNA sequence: TGTGCCAGCAGCTTGATTCGGGAAAGGGACACTGAAGCTTTCTTT.

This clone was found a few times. The CDR3 DNA follows: TGTGCCAGCAGCTCCGGGGGTGGGGGTTTCTACGAGCAGTACGTC. Translating it yields CASSSGGGGFYEQYV. This chain links TRBV7-1 with TRBJ2-7, with TRBD2 as a possible D gene (6 bases). TRBV7-1 is classed as an ORF, of uncertain function. Trimming took 3 bases from V and 3 from J, leaving 15 bases between them. This CDR3 is 15 amino acids long.

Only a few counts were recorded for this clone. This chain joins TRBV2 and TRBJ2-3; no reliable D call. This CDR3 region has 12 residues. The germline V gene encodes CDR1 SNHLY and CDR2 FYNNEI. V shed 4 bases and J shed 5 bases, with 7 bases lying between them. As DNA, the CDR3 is TGTGCCAGCAGTGCCCACATAGATACGCAGTATTTT. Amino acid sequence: CASSAHIDTQYF. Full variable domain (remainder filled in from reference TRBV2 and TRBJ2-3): EPEVTQTPSHQVTQMGQEVILRCVPISNHLYFYWYRQILGQKVEFLVSFYNNEISEKSEIFDDQFSVERPDGSNFTLKIRSTKLEDSAMYFCASSAHIDTQYFGPGTRLTVL.

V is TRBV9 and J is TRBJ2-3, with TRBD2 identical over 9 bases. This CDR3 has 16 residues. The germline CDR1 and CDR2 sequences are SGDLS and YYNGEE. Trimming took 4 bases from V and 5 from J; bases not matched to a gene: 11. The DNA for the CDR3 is TGTGCCAGCAGCCCCTACGGCGGGGGGGCTTTAGATACGCAGTATTTT. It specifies CASSPYGGGALDTQYF. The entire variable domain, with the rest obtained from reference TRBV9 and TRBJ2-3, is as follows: DSGVTQTPKHLITATGQRVTLRCSPRSGDLSVYWYQQSLDQGLQFLIQYYNGEERAKGNILERFSAQQFPDLHSELNLSSLELGDSALYFCASSPYGGGALDTQYFGPGTRLTVL.

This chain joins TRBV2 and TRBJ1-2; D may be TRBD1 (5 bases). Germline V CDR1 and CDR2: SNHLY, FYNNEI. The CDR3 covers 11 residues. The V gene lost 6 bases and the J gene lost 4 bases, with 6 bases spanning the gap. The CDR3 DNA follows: TGTGCCAGCAGCGACAGCTATGGCTACACCTTC. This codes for CASSDSYGYTF.

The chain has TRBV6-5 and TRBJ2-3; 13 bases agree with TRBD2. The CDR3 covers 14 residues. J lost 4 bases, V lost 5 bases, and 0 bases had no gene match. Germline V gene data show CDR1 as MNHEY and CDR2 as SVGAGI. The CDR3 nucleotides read TGTGCCAGCAGTGGACTAGCGGGGGCAGATACGCAGTATTTT. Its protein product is CASSGLAGADTQYF.

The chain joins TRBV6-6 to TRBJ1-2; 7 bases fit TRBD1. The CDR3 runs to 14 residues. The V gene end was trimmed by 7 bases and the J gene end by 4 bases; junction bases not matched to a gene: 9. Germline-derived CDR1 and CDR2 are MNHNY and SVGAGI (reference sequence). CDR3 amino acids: CASNKPRDSYGYTF. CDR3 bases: TGTGCCAGCAACAAACCTCGGGACAGCTATGGCTACACCTTC.

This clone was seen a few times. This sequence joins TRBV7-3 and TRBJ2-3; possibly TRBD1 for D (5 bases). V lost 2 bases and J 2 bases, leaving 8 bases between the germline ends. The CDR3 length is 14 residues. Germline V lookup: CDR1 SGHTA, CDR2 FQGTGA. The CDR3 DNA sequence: TGTGCCAGCAGCTTAGGGGCTGACACAGATACGCAGTATTTT. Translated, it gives CASSLGADTDTQYF.

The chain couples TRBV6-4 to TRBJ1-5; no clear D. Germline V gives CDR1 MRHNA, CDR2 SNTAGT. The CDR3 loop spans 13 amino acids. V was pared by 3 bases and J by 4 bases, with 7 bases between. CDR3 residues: CASSETENQPQHF. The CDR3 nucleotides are TGTGCCAGCAGTGAAACAGAAAATCAGCCCCAGCATTTT.

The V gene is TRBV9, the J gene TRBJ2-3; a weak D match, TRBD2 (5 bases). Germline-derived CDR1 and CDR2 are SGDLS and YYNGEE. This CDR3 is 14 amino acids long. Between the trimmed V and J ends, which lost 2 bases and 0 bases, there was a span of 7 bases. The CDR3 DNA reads TGTGCCAGCAGCGTTTGGACTAGCACAGATACGCAGTATTTT. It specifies CASSVWTSTDTQYF.

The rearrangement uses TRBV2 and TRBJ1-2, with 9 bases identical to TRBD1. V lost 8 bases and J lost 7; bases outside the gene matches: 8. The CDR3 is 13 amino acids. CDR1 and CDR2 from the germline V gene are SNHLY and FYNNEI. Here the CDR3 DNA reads TGTGCCAGCGAGGGACAGGGACTCTCTGGCTACACCTTC. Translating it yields CASEGQGLSGYTF.

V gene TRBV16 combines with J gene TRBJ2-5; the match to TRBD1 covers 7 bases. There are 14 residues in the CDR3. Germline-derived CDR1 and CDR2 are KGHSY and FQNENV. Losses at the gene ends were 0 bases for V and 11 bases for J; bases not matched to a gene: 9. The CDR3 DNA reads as TGTGCCAGCAGCCAATCGCCCCGGGACAGTGCACAGTACTTC. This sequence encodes CASSQSPRDSAQYF.

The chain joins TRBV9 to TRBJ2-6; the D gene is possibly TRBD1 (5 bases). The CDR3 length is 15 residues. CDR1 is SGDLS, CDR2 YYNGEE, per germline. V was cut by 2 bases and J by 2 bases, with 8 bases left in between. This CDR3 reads CASSVRVAGANVLTF. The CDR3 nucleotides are TGTGCCAGCAGCGTCAGGGTTGCTGGGGCCAACGTCCTGACTTTC.

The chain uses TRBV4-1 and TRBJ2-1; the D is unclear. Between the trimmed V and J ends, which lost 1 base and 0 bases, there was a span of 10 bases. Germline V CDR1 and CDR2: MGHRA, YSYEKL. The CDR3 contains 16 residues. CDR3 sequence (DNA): TGCGCCAGCAGCCAAGGCGGCGGAAGCTCCTACAATGAGCAGTTCTTC. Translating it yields CASSQGGGSSYNEQFF.

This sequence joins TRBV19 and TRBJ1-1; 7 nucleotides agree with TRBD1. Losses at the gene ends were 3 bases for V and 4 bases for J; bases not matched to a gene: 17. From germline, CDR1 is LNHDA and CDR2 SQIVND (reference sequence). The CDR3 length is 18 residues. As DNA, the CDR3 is TGTGCCAGTAGTATCCTCCCACAGGGGTACGAGTCGGTCACTGAAGCTTTCTTT. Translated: CASSILPQGYESVTEAFF. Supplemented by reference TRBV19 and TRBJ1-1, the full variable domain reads DGGITQSPKYLFRKEGQNVTLSCEQNLNHDAMYWYRQDPGQGLRLIYYSQIVNDFQKGDIAEGYSVSREKKESFPLTVTSAQKNPTAFYLCASSILPQGYESVTEAFFGQGTRLTVV.

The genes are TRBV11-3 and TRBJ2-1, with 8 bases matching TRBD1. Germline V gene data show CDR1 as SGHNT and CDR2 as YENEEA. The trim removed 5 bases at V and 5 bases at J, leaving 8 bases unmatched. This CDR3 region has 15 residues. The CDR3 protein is CASSHPGGINNEQFF. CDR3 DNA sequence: TGTGCCAGCAGCCACCCAGGGGGCATCAACAATGAGCAGTTCTTC.

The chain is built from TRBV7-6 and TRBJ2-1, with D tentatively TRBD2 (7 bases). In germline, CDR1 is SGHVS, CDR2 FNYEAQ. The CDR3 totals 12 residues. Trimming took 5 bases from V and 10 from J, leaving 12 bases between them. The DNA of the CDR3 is TGTGCCAGCAGCCCGGGGGGCATAGAGCAGTTCTTC. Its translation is CASSPGGIEQFF.

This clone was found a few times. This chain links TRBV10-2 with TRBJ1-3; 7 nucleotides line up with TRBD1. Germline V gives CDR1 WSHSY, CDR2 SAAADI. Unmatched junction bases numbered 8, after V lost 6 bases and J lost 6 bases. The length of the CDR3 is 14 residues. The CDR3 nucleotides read TGCGCCAGCAGAGGCAGGGGGTACGAAAACACCATATATTTT. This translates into CASRGRGYENTIYF.

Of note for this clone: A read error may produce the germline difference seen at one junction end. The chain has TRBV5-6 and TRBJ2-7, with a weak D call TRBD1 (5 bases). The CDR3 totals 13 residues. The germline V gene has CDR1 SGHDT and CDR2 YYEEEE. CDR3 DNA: TGTGCCAGCAGCTTGGGGGGCTCCCACGAGCAGTACTTC. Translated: CASSLGGSHEQYF. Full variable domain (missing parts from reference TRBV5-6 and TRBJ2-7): DAGVTQSPTHLIKTRGQQVTLRCSPKSGHDTVSWYQQALGQGPQFIFQYYEEEERQRGNFPDRFSGHQFPNYSSELNVNALLLGDSALYLCASSLGGSHEQYFGPGTRLTVT.

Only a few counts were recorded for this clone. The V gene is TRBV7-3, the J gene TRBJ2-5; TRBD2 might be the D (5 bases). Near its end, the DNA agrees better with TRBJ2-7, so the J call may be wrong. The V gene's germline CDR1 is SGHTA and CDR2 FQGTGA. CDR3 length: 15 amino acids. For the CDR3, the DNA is TGTGCCAGCAGCCCATTCTACGGGGACTCCTACGAGCAGTACTTC. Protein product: CASSPFYGDSYEQYF.

The CDR3 reads CASSQERGGGGTDTQYF. The DNA of the CDR3 is TGTGCCAGCAGCCAAGAGAGGGGCGGGGGGGGCACAGATACGCAGTATTTT. The chain employs TRBV4-2 and TRBJ2-3; 9 nucleotides line up with TRBD2. Germline V gene lookup returns CDR1 LGHNA and CDR2 YNFKEQ. V lost 0 bases, J lost 1 base, and 5 bases stayed unmatched. This CDR3 is built from 17 residues.